A single sample gave rise to the 24 T cell receptor beta chains below, sequenced in a study of blood T cell repertoires in COVID-19. TCRdb's copy holds only in-frame clones and misses some; the assay was immunoSEQ multiplex PCR. The sample consists of 250,000 or so clones, approximately 83% of them appearing once. Source material: PBMCs or T cells enriched from blood (not recorded which). The receptors were gathered from a woman aged 50 to 60 who had recovered from COVID-19.

The rearrangement uses TRBV30 and TRBJ2-1; possibly TRBD1 for D (6 bases). There are 13 residues in the CDR3. Germline CDR1 and CDR2: GTSNPN and SVGIG (reference sequence). Trimming shortened V by 5 bases and J by 4 bases, and 12 bases separated the two germline ends. CDR3 nucleotides: TGTGCCTGGGGACAGACTTCTTACAATGAGCAGTTCTTC. It is translated as CAWGQTSYNEQFF.

This chain links TRBV5-1 with TRBJ2-5; 8 bases are a match to TRBD2. CDR1 is SGHRS and CDR2 is YFSETQ in the germline V gene. The CDR3 totals 14 residues. Unmatched junction bases numbered 7, after V lost 4 bases and J lost 5 bases. The CDR3 DNA reads TGCGCCAGCAGCCCGAGCGGGAGTGAGGAGACCCAGTACTTC. It is translated as CASSPSGSEETQYF.

Comment on this clone: An end of the junction does not agree with germline; a read error may underlie this. The rearrangement joins TRBV4-1 to TRBJ1-1; 11 nucleotides align to TRBD1. Germline V gene data show CDR1 as MGHRA and CDR2 as YSYEKL. The CDR3 consists of 19 residues. The chain's CDR3 is CASSQVYRTGGTSSTGAFF. CDR3 DNA sequence: TGCGCCAGCAGCCAAGTGTATCGGACAGGGGGCACCTCTTCGACTGGAGCTTTCTTT.

The genes are TRBV6-1 and TRBJ1-5; the D gene is possibly TRBD1 (5 bases). The CDR3 is made up of 14 amino acids. CDR1 is MNHNS, CDR2 SASEGT, per germline. With 2 bases removed from V and 3 bases from J, the gap between germline ends came to 8 bases. The CDR3 spells CASSEQGANQPQHF. In DNA form, the CDR3 reads TGTGCCAGCAGTGAACAGGGTGCCAATCAGCCCCAGCATTTT.

This clone was observed once. This rearrangement joins TRBV28 to TRBJ2-7, with 7 bases fitting TRBD1. The CDR3 runs 15 residues. The J segment lost 2 bases and the V segment lost 5 bases, leaving 9 bases of the junction unmatched. Germline V gene data show CDR1 as MDHEN and CDR2 as SYDVKM. The CDR3 here is CASSTTGTAPYEQYF. In nucleotides, the CDR3 is TGTGCCAGCAGTACGACCGGGACAGCACCCTACGAGCAGTACTTC.

The chain uses TRBV29-1 and TRBJ2-3, with 7 bases fitting TRBD2. Germline lookup yields CDR1 SQVTM and CDR2 ANQGSEA. This CDR3 contains 13 residues. V trimming: 7 bases; J trimming: 1 base; junction bases outside the gene matches: 5. CDR3 residues: CSAVAGGTDTQYF. In DNA form, the CDR3 reads TGCAGCGCCGTAGCGGGTGGCACAGATACGCAGTATTTT.

This chain joins TRBV6-2 or TRBV6-3 and TRBJ2-1, with D possibly TRBD2 on 7 matching bases. Germline-derived CDR1 and CDR2 are MNHEY and SVGEGT. Trimming pared 0 bases from V and 5 bases from J, leaving 26 bases between. The CDR3 sequence is 20 residues long. Here the CDR3 DNA reads TGTGCCAGCAGTTACTCGATGTCGGGGGGCAGCGTTATACCGAACAATGAGCAGTTCTTC. Its protein product is CASSYSMSGGSVIPNNEQFF.

This chain links TRBV12-5 with TRBJ2-1; 9 bases are a match to TRBD2. The CDR3 contains 19 residues. The junction had 15 bases not matched to a gene; V was cut back by 0 bases and J by 6 bases. Germline CDR1 is LGHNT and CDR2 is FRNRAP. CDR3 in DNA: TGTGCTAGTGGTTTGGTACTCGGTCCCGGTAGCGGGGGCTCCAATGAGCAGTTCTTC. As protein: CASGLVLGPGSGGSNEQFF.

This sequence joins TRBV6-5 and TRBJ1-2; D is uncertain. The CDR3 sequence is 15 residues long. Germline lookup yields CDR1 MNHEY and CDR2 SVGAGI. V was pared by 1 base and J by 0 bases, with 9 bases between. CDR3 DNA sequence: TGTGCCAGCAGTTACTTCGAGGGATCTAACTATGGCTACACCTTC. This codes for CASSYFEGSNYGYTF.

This chain joins TRBV29-1 and TRBJ1-2, with a possible D match to TRBD1 (5 bases). The CDR3 sequence is 17 residues long. V was pared by 7 bases and J by 3 bases, with 27 bases between. Germline CDR1 SQVTM, CDR2 ANQGSEA. CDR3 protein: CSAYGLGRGRYHYGYTF. The CDR3 bases are TGCAGCGCCTACGGGCTGGGGCGGGGCAGATACCACTATGGCTACACCTTC.

V is TRBV6-6 and J is TRBJ1-1, with 7 positions matching TRBD1. The CDR3 covers 12 residues. Germline V gene lookup returns CDR1 MNHNY and CDR2 SVGAGI (reference sequence). V gave up 2 bases and J gave up 7 bases; unmatched junction bases: 1. The CDR3 DNA reads as TGTGCCAGCAGTTACACAGGGGATGAAGCTTTCTTT. This codes for CASSYTGDEAFF.

The J gene is TRBJ1-4, the V gene TRBV6-5, with TRBD1 identical over 7 bases. Germline-derived CDR1 and CDR2 are MNHEY and SVGAGI. The CDR3 sequence is 14 residues long. The V segment lost 6 bases and the J segment 4 bases; nucleotides outside the gene matches: 5. CDR3 nucleotide sequence: TGTGCCAGCAGACTGGGACAGCTTAATGAAAAACTGTTTTTT. Amino acids: CASRLGQLNEKLFF.

This rearrangement joins TRBV21-1 to TRBJ1-1. TRBV21-1 is deemed a pseudogene. This CDR3 has 15 residues. The CDR3 DNA follows: TGTGCCAGCAGCAAAGGCCGTGATGGGGGGATTGAAGCTTTCTTT. As protein: CASSKGRDGGIEAFF.

The J gene is TRBJ2-3, the V gene TRBV11-3; D is undetermined. V lost 0 bases and J lost 4, with 5 bases in between. This CDR3 contains 13 residues. CDR1 is SGHNT and CDR2 is YENEEA in the germline V gene. CDR3 residues: CASSLESSDTQYF. The CDR3 DNA reads as TGTGCCAGCAGCTTAGAAAGCTCAGATACGCAGTATTTT.

The V gene is TRBV5-6, the J gene TRBJ2-5, with D perhaps matching TRBD2 (5 bases). V was pared by 2 bases and J by 3 bases, with 17 bases between. The CDR3 has 16 residues. Per the germline V gene, CDR1 is SGHDT and CDR2 is YYEEEE. The CDR3 nucleotides are TGTGCCAGCAGCTTACAATTTCGTTCCGGGAAAGAGACCCAGTACTTC. It yields the protein CASSLQFRSGKETQYF.

This clone has only one observation. V and J are TRBV6-5 and TRBJ2-7; perhaps TRBD2 as D (6 bases). V lost 8 bases, J lost 7 bases, and 18 bases lay in between. The CDR3 is 13 amino acids. The V gene's germline CDR1 is MNHEY and CDR2 SVGAGI. The chain's CDR3 is CASLVGGMGEQYF. The CDR3 region has the DNA TGTGCCAGCCTCGTTGGCGGGATGGGTGAGCAGTACTTC.

The chain recombines TRBV7-6 with TRBJ2-1, with TRBD1 matching over 7 bases. J lost 2 bases, V lost 4 bases, and 5 bases had no gene match. CDR1 SGHVS and CDR2 FNYEAQ come from the germline V gene. The CDR3 is 15 residues long. This chain's CDR3 is CASSSVTGPYNEQFF. In DNA form, the CDR3 reads TGTGCCAGCAGCTCAGTGACAGGGCCCTACAATGAGCAGTTCTTC.

The chain joins TRBV28 to TRBJ1-5, with D unresolved. V gave up 3 bases and J gave up 5 bases, with 11 bases separating them. This CDR3 has 14 residues. Germline V gene sequence: CDR1 MDHEN, CDR2 SYDVKM. For the CDR3, the DNA is TGTGCCAGCAGTTTGGCAGCTAGTTATCAGCCCCAGCATTTT. Protein product: CASSLAASYQPQHF.

The chain recombines TRBV5-4 with TRBJ1-4, with TRBD1 identical over 7 bases. Germline CDR1 and CDR2: SGHNT and YYREEE (reference sequence). The CDR3 is 13 residues long. J gave up 8 bases and V 4 bases, and 5 bases lay outside the gene matches. In nucleotides, the CDR3 is TGTGCCAGCAGCAGGAACAGGGGAGAAAAACTGTTTTTT. It yields the protein CASSRNRGEKLFF.

The V and J genes are TRBV5-1 and TRBJ2-2; D might be TRBD2 (6 bases). V lost 6 bases to trimming and J lost 5 bases, with 20 bases between them. The CDR3 length is 16 residues. Germline CDR1 reads SGHRS; CDR2 reads YFSETQ. Here the CDR3 reads CASKPVGLDKTGELFF. The CDR3 DNA reads as TGCGCCAGCAAACCGGTGGGACTGGACAAAACCGGGGAGCTGTTTTTT. The variable domain in full, with the rest retrieved from reference TRBV5-1 and TRBJ2-2, is KAGVTQTPRYLIKTRGQQVTLSCSPISGHRSVSWYQQTPGQGLQFLFEYFSETQRNKGNFPGRFSGRQFSNSRSEMNVSTLELGDSALYLCASKPVGLDKTGELFFGEGSRLTVL.

The rearrangement links TRBV10-2 to TRBJ2-5; 7 bases map to TRBD1. Germline assignment: CDR1 WSHSY and CDR2 SAAADI. The CDR3 length is 14 residues. The V segment lost 4 bases and the J segment 3 bases; nucleotides outside the gene matches: 5. The CDR3 bases are TGCGCCAGCAGTGCGTCCACAGGGGAAGAGACCCAGTACTTC. This translates into CASSASTGEETQYF.

The chain links TRBV30 to TRBJ2-5, with a weak D call TRBD1 (6 bases). With 5 bases removed from V and 3 bases from J, the gap between germline ends came to 16 bases. The CDR3 is 14 amino acids. Germline-derived CDR1 and CDR2 are GTSNPN and SVGIG (reference sequence). CDR3 DNA sequence: TGTGCCTGGGGGGTAGGGGGAGTTAAAGAGACCCAGTACTTC. Translation gives CAWGVGGVKETQYF.

The V and J genes are TRBV4-1 and TRBJ1-2; D is unresolved. This CDR3 has 15 residues. Germline CDR1 is MGHRA and CDR2 is YSYEKL. Trimming took off 0 bases at V and 2 bases at J, with 10 bases between the two ends. This chain's CDR3 is CASSQEFPVNYGYTF. CDR3 in DNA: TGCGCCAGCAGCCAAGAATTCCCGGTGAACTATGGCTACACCTTC.

The chain links TRBV2 to TRBJ2-7, with D possibly TRBD2 on 6 matching bases. Germline V gene lookup returns CDR1 SNHLY and CDR2 FYNNEI. This CDR3 is 13 amino acids long. V dropped 0 bases and J dropped 9 bases, with 12 bases sitting between them. CDR3 nucleotide sequence: TGTGCCAGCAGTGAAGCCTACCGGCGGGGGCAGTACTTC. This gives the protein CASSEAYRRGQYF.